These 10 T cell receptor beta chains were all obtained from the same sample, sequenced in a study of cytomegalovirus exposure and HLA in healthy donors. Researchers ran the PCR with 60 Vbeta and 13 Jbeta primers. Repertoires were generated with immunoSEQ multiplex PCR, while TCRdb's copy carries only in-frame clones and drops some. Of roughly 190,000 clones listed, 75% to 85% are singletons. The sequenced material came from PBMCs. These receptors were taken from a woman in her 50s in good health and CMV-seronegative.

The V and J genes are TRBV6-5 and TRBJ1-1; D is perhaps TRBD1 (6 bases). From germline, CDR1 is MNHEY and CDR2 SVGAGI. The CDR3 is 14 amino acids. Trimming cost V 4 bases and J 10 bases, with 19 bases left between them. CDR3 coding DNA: TGTGCCAGCAGTTTAGGGGGAGCAAAAGCAGGAGCTTTCTTT. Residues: CASSLGGAKAGAFF.

The CDR3 DNA follows: TGTGCCAGCAGCTCTAGCGGGAGGGCCTACAATGAGCAGTTCTTC. It encodes CASSSSGRAYNEQFF. The chain carries TRBV7-2 and TRBJ2-1, with 12 nucleotides matching TRBD2. V lost 4 bases and J lost 2; bases outside the gene matches: 0. Germline loops: CDR1 SGHTA, CDR2 FQGNSA. This CDR3 is 15 amino acids long.

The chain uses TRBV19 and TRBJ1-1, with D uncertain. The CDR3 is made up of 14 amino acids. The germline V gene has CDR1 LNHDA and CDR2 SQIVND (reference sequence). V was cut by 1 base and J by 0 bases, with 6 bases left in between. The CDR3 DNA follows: TGTGCCAGTAGTATAGTGTCCATGAACACTGAAGCTTTCTTT. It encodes CASSIVSMNTEAFF.

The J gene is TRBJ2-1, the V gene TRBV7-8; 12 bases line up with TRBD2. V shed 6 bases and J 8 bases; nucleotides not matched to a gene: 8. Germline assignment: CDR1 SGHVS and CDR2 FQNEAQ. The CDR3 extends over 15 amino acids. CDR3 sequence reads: CASRLLAGGGHEQFF. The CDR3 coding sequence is TGTGCCAGCAGGCTTCTAGCGGGAGGGGGACATGAGCAGTTCTTC.

CDR3 region: CASSPEGQGQFATNEKLFF. DNA of the CDR3: TGCGCCAGCAGCCCGGAGGGACAGGGGCAGTTCGCAACTAATGAAAAACTGTTTTTT. This chain links TRBV5-1 with TRBJ1-4, with 10 bases that match TRBD1. Trimming took 4 bases from V and 0 from J; bases not matched to a gene: 12. Germline CDR1 and CDR2: SGHRS and YFSETQ. The CDR3 extends over 19 amino acids.

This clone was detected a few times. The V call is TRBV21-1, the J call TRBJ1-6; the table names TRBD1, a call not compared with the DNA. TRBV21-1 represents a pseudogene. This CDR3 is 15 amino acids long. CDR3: CASSVLSSYNSPLHF. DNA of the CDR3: TGTGCCAGCAGCGTCCTCAGCTCCTATAATTCACCCCTCCACTTT.

The CDR3 reads CASSEGPGSPYEQYF. CDR3 nucleotides: TGTGCCAGCAGTGAAGGCCCAGGGTCCCCCTACGAGCAGTACTTC. The chain joins TRBV6-1 to TRBJ2-7; D is possibly TRBD1 (5 bases). Trimming shortened V by 1 base and J by 2 bases, and 12 bases separated the two germline ends. Germline V CDR1 and CDR2: MNHNS, SASEGT. The CDR3 is 15 residues long.

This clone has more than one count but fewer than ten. The CDR3 nucleotides are TGTGCCAGCAGCTCACAGGGGACCGGGTATCAGCCCCAGCATTTT. Amino acid sequence: CASSSQGTGYQPQHF. The gene calls are TRBV7-2 and TRBJ1-5, with TRBD1 matching 7 bases. The CDR3 extends over 15 amino acids. The V gene end was trimmed by 4 bases and the J gene end by 5 bases; junction bases not matched to a gene: 8. Germline V gene lookup returns CDR1 SGHTA and CDR2 FQGNSA.

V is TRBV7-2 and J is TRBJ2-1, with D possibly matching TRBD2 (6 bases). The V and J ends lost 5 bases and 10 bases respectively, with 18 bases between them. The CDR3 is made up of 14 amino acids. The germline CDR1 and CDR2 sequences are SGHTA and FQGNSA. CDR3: CASSPVVGTGEQFF. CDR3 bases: TGTGCCAGCAGCCCAGTAGTCGGGACTGGAGAGCAGTTCTTC.

CDR3 bases: TGCGCCAGCAGCCAGGCTAACAGCGGGTACGAGCAGTACTTC. Translating it yields CASSQANSGYEQYF. This chain joins TRBV4-3 and TRBJ2-7; D perhaps matches TRBD2 (6 bases). Germline values: CDR1 LGHNA, CDR2 YSLEER. The germline V and J ends were trimmed by 3 bases and 4 bases, with 13 bases remaining between them. This CDR3 region has 14 residues.